This T cell receptor (beta chain) was found in a study of blood T cell repertoires in COVID-19. In the study overall: Samples taken during acute and convalescent COVID-19 were collected in the United States, Italy and Spain. The cDNA or gDNA used as material had been derived from T cells, B-cell-depleted T cells, or PBMCs.

Authors' methods: The assay estimated nucleated cells by amplifying reference gene primers. Profiling relied on immunoSEQ multiplex PCR, and the TCRdb table lists in-frame clones only, not all of them. The DNA gave D and trimming, while V, J and clone size come from that table. Seen here are 150,000 to 200,000 clones, around 86% observed once, and the top ten hold roughly 7.5%. Germline lookup yields CDR1 SNHLY and CDR2 FYNNEI. The CDR3 is 14 amino acids. Trimming removed 5 bases at V and 10 bases at J, with 15 bases between. The sequenced material came from peripheral blood. This sequence joins TRBV2 and TRBJ1-6; D may be TRBD1 (6 bases). The TCR originated in a woman between 65 and 79 years old with COVID-19, enrolled during active disease. Here the CDR3 reads CASSPGTMESPLHF. CDR3 DNA sequence: TGTGCCAGCAGTCCCGGGACAATGGAATCACCCCTCCACTTT.